The 17 T cell receptor beta chains below were found in one sample sequenced in a study of cytomegalovirus exposure and HLA in healthy donors. Amplification used 60 Vbeta primers and 13 Jbeta primers. This table comes from immunoSEQ multiplex PCR, and its TCRdb copy is limited to in-frame clones, with some not included. Its table records about 160,000 clones. The sample was PBMCs. Every receptor here comes from a woman aged 60-75 years in good health and CMV-seronegative.

J is TRBJ2-7 and V is TRBV6-6; 8 nucleotides align to TRBD1. Germline assignment: CDR1 MNHNY and CDR2 SVGAGI (reference sequence). V shed 2 bases, J shed 3 bases, and the junction held 6 bases outside the gene matches. The CDR3 totals 15 residues. DNA of the CDR3: TGTGCCAGCAGTTACCGGCAGGGGGCGTTCTACGAGCAGTACTTC. Amino acid sequence: CASSYRQGAFYEQYF.

The genes are TRBV6-1 and TRBJ2-7; tentatively, D is TRBD1 (5 bases). V lost 1 base and J 2 bases, leaving 12 bases between the germline ends. This CDR3 is 15 amino acids long. The germline CDR1 and CDR2 sequences are MNHNS and SASEGT. The CDR3 spells CASSEEGLDTYEQYF. As DNA, the CDR3 is TGTGCCAGCAGTGAAGAGGGGCTCGATACCTACGAGCAGTACTTC.

CDR3 sequence reads: CASRTPGGGNYGYTF. Written as DNA, the CDR3 is TGTGCCAGCAGAACCCCGGGTGGCGGTAACTATGGCTACACCTTC. The genes are TRBV13 and TRBJ1-2; D unclear. The V end was cut by 6 bases, the J end by 1 base, with 15 bases between. The CDR3 contains 15 residues. Germline assignment: CDR1 PRHDT and CDR2 FYEKMQ (reference sequence).

V is TRBV5-1 and J is TRBJ1-5; TRBD1 matches at 8 bases. The CDR3 consists of 13 residues. The germline gives CDR1 SGHRS, CDR2 YFSETQ. With V trimmed by 2 bases and J by 7 bases, 2 bases remained unmatched. The CDR3 DNA sequence: TGCGCCAGCAGCTTAGGACAGGGCCAGCCCCAGCATTTT. It translates to CASSLGQGQPQHF.

The CDR3 DNA reads TGTGCCAGCAGCTTAGGCCCTTCCGGGGAGCAGCCCCAGCATTTT. Protein sequence: CASSLGPSGEQPQHF. V and J are TRBV11-2 and TRBJ1-5; D gene unclear. The germline V gene has CDR1 SGHAT and CDR2 FQNNGV. The V gene lost 1 base and the J gene lost 7 bases, with 14 bases spanning the gap. The CDR3 has 15 residues.

This chain uses TRBV16 with TRBJ1-2; TRBD1 agrees at 9 bases. This CDR3 has 16 residues. J lost 6 bases, V lost 1 base, and 9 bases had no gene match. Germline V gene data show CDR1 as KGHSY and CDR2 as FQNENV. The CDR3 region has the DNA TGTGCCAGCAGCCAATACCGACAGGGGGTTGCGAATGGCTACACCTTC. Translating gives CASSQYRQGVANGYTF.

V usage is TRBV7-3 and J usage is TRBJ2-7; maybe TRBD2 (6 bases). CDR1 SGHTA and CDR2 FQGTGA come from the germline V gene. CDR3 size: 15 residues. Trimming stripped 1 base from V and 3 bases from J, with 13 bases between. The CDR3 protein is CASSLRGGVGYEQYF. The CDR3 nucleotides read TGTGCCAGCAGCTTAAGGGGCGGGGTAGGCTACGAGCAGTACTTC.

CDR3 amino acids: CASSKGESTDTQYF. CDR3 bases: TGTGCCAGCAGTAAGGGGGAGAGCACAGATACGCAGTATTTT. V usage is TRBV27 and J usage is TRBJ2-3; D possibly corresponds to TRBD1 (6 bases). CDR1 is MNHEY, CDR2 SMNVEV, per germline (reference sequence). V shed 5 bases and J shed 0 bases, with 9 bases lying between them. The CDR3 covers 14 residues.

CDR3 DNA sequence: TGTGCCAGCAGCCTTGGACTAGCGGGAGGTCGCTACGAGCAGTACTTC. It codes for CASSLGLAGGRYEQYF. The chain employs TRBV9 and TRBJ2-7, with 14 bases lining up with TRBD2. The CDR3 loop spans 16 amino acids. V dropped 4 bases and J dropped 3; count of bases not matched to a gene: 6. The V gene's germline CDR1 is SGDLS and CDR2 YYNGEE.

J is TRBJ2-2 and V is TRBV2; maybe TRBD2 (5 bases). Germline-derived CDR1 and CDR2 are SNHLY and FYNNEI. The germline V and J ends were trimmed by 11 bases and 0 bases, with 16 bases remaining between them. This CDR3 contains 15 residues. CDR3 region: CAPGSGSSNTGELFF. The CDR3 bases are TGTGCCCCGGGTTCGGGGTCTTCGAACACCGGGGAGCTGTTTTTT.

The rearrangement joins TRBV27 to TRBJ1-2, with 7 bases that match TRBD1. The trim removed 4 bases at V and 3 bases at J, leaving 8 bases unmatched. Germline CDR1 reads MNHEY; CDR2 reads SMNVEV (reference sequence). The CDR3 spans 15 residues. CDR3 residues: CASSSYRGAHYGYTF. The DNA for the CDR3 is TGTGCCAGCAGTTCATACAGGGGCGCGCACTATGGCTACACCTTC.

V gene TRBV6-5 combines with J gene TRBJ2-5, with a possible D match to TRBD1 (7 bases). The CDR3 has 15 residues. In germline, CDR1 is MNHEY, CDR2 SVGAGI. Deletions cut 6 bases from V and 4 bases from J, with 18 bases between. CDR3 bases: TGTGCCAGCAGCCCCCCGGGGCAGGGGGGAGAGACCCAGTACTTC. It is translated as CASSPPGQGGETQYF.

The J gene is TRBJ1-2, the V gene TRBV7-9; perhaps TRBD1 as D (5 bases). Germline CDR1 reads SEHNR; CDR2 reads FQNEAQ (reference sequence). This CDR3 comprises 15 residues. V was clipped by 2 bases and J by 4 bases, with 14 bases between them. The CDR3 coding sequence is TGTGCCAGCAGCTTACTCGGGGGGAGAGGCTATGGCTACACCTTC. Protein product: CASSLLGGRGYGYTF.

This sequence joins TRBV28 and TRBJ1-2; weak D call: TRBD1 (5 bases). The germline V gene has CDR1 MDHEN and CDR2 SYDVKM. V lost 3 bases to trimming and J lost 5 bases, with 10 bases between them. The CDR3 is 13 amino acids. CDR3 coding DNA: TGTGCCAGCAGTTTGACACAGGCTTATGGCTACACCTTC. It specifies CASSLTQAYGYTF.

The chain is built from TRBV5-1 and TRBJ2-5, with 7 bases aligning to TRBD2. Germline V gives CDR1 SGHRS, CDR2 YFSETQ. The V segment lost 2 bases and the J segment 2 bases; nucleotides outside the gene matches: 12. The CDR3 sequence is 17 residues long. The CDR3 is CASSLTLAAPPQETQYF. In nucleotides, the CDR3 is TGCGCCAGCAGCTTAACGCTAGCGGCACCGCCTCAAGAGACCCAGTACTTC.

The chain uses TRBV4-2 and TRBJ2-1, with TRBD2 matching over 9 bases. J lost 8 bases, V lost 2 bases, and 10 bases had no gene match. In germline, CDR1 is LGHNA, CDR2 YNFKEQ. The CDR3 length is 16 residues. This chain's CDR3 is CASSQRRGGAVDEQFF. The CDR3 coding sequence is TGTGCCAGCAGCCAAAGGCGCGGGGGGGCCGTGGATGAGCAGTTCTTC.

This sequence joins TRBV2 and TRBJ2-7; D is undetermined. V lost 6 bases and J 5 bases, leaving 8 bases between the germline ends. CDR1 is SNHLY, CDR2 FYNNEI, per germline. This CDR3 comprises 11 residues. The CDR3 region has the DNA TGTGCCAGCAGGAGGTTAGACGAGCAGTACTTC. Its translation is CASRRLDEQYF.